The rows below give T cell receptor beta chains drawn from one sample of a study of PD-1 blockade in mismatch repair-deficient tumors. Generated by immunoSEQ multiplex PCR, the TCRdb table keeps only in-frame clones and is missing some. The table includes about 68,000 clones, around four fifths detected once. The sequences come from peripheral blood, collected 2 weeks after starting pembrolizumab. The receptors originated from an adult with mismatch repair-deficient cancer. Both conserved end residues are part of each CDR3. The order of the fields is J gene, D gene, V gene, clone size, CDR3 DNA, CDR3 protein. D genes are given only for firm matches. The size entry is marked missing in some rows and otherwise reads once, few, many or a size class.

>TRBJ2-5|NA|TRBV27|NA
TGTGCCAGCAGGGGGGGGGCCCAAGAGACCCAGTACTTC
CASRGGAQETQYF
>TRBJ2-1|TRBD1|TRBV7-9|few
TGTGCCAGCAGCCACAGGGGCAATGAGCAGTTCTTC
CASSHRGNEQFF
>TRBJ2-7|TRBD2|TRBV29-1|NA
TGCAGCGTAGCGGGATTCGCCTACGAGCAGTACTTC
CSVAGFAYEQYF
>TRBJ2-1|NA|TRBV11-3|NA
TGTGCCAGCAGCGCTACTAGCAGTTACAATGAGCAGTTCTTC
CASSATSSYNEQFF
>TRBJ2-7|NA|TRBV7-2|NA
TGTGCCAGCAGCTCCCACCGCTACGAGCAGTACTTC
CASSSHRYEQYF
>TRBJ2-1|NA|TRBV6-5|NA
TGTGCCAGCAGTTTCAGGGACAATGAGCAGTTCTTC
CASSFRDNEQFF
>TRBJ1-5|NA|TRBV29-1|NA
TGCAGCGTTGGAATCGGGGGGAATCAGCCCCAGCATTTT
CSVGIGGNQPQHF
>TRBJ1-2|NA|TRBV25-1|many
TGTGCCAGCAGGGACAGTGTGTGGACCTTC
CASRDSVWTF
>TRBJ1-3|NA|TRBV25-1|NA
TGTGCCAGCCAATTTGGAAACACCATATATTTT
CASQFGNTIYF
>TRBJ2-7|TRBD2|TRBV5-1|NA
TGCGCCAGCAGAGTTGCTAGCGGGAGCCTTTGGGAGCAGTACTTC
CASRVASGSLWEQYF
>TRBJ2-5|NA|TRBV27|once
TGTGCCAGCAGTTTAACCCGGGACTTCTATGAGACCCAGTACTTC
CASSLTRDFYETQYF
>TRBJ2-5|NA|TRBV7-9|NA
TGTGCCAGCAGTCCCACTGGCGGCCGGCTAGCCCCATCGATCCAGTACTTC
CASSPTGGRLAPSIQYF
>TRBJ2-7|TRBD2|TRBV15|NA
TGTGCCACCAGCAGAGACCCGGGACTAGCCTACGAGCAGTACTTC
CATSRDPGLAYEQYF
>TRBJ1-1|TRBD1|TRBV5-6|NA
TGTGCCAGCAGCTTAACACGGACAGGGGAGGGTGTTCAAGCTTTCTTT
CASSLTRTGEGVQAFF
>TRBJ1-2|NA|TRBV5-6|NA
TGTGCCAGCAGAGGAGGGTGGAGCGGCTACACCTTC
CASRGGWSGYTF
>TRBJ1-1|NA|TRBV11-3|NA
TGTGCCAGCAGCTTGGACATGACAGTGAACACTGAAGCTTTCTTT
CASSLDMTVNTEAFF
>TRBJ2-3|NA|TRBV11-2|NA
TGTGCCAGCAGCCACCTTGACCCGTTTAAAGGAGATACGCAGTATTTT
CASSHLDPFKGDTQYF
>TRBJ2-7|TRBD1|TRBV2|NA
TGTGCCAGCAGGGAGGACAGGGGAAGTTTCTACGAGCAGTACTTC
CASREDRGSFYEQYF
>TRBJ2-1|NA|TRBV7-3|NA
TGTGCCAGCAGCTTCCCAGGGAACAATGAGCAGTTCTTC
CASSFPGNNEQFF
>TRBJ1-2|NA|TRBV12-5|NA
TGTGCTAGTGGTTTGGCAGGGTCTCATCGGCACCGAGCTAACTATGGCTACACCTTC
CASGLAGSHRHRANYGYTF
>TRBJ2-3|NA|TRBV19|NA
TGTGCCAGCTCACACCGGGAGTTCACAGATACGCAGTATTTT
CASSHREFTDTQYF
>TRBJ2-3|TRBD2|TRBV2|NA
TGTGCCACCCTAGCGGGAGCCCACACAGATACGCAGTATTTT
CATLAGAHTDTQYF
>TRBJ1-1|NA|TRBV14|few
TGTGCCAGCAGCCAAGATCTCAGGGGTTACAAGGCTTTCTTT
CASSQDLRGYKAFF
>TRBJ1-2|NA|TRBV10-3|once
TGTGCCATCAGTGAATTGGGGACCAACTATGGCTACACCTTC
CAISELGTNYGYTF
>TRBJ2-5|TRBD2|TRBV7-8|few
TGTGCCAGCAGCTTTTGGCTAGCGGGAGGGACTCAAGAGACCCAGTACTTC
CASSFWLAGGTQETQYF